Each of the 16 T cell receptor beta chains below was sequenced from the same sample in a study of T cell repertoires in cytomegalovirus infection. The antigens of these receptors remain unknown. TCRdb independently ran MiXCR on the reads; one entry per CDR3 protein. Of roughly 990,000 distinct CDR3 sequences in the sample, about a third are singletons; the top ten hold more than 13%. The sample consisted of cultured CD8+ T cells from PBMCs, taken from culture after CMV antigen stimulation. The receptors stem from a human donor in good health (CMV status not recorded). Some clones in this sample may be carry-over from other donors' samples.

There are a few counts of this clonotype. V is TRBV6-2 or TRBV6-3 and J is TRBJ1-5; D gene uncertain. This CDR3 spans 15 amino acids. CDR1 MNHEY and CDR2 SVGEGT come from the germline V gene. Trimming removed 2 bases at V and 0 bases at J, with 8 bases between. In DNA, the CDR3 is TGTGCCAGCAGTTACCGCTCGGTTAGCAATCAGCCCCAGCATTTT. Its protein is CASSYRSVSNQPQHF.

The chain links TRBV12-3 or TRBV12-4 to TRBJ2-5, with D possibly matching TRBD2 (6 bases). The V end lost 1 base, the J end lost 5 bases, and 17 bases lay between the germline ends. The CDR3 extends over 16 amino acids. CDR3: CASSLGDDPEGETQYF. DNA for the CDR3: TGTGCCAGCAGTTTAGGGGACGATCCGGAGGGTGAGACCCAGTACTTC.

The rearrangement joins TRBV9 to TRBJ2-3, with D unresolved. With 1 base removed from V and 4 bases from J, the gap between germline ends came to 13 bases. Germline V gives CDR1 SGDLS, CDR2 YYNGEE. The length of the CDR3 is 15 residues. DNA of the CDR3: TGTGCCAGCAGCGTACCGGATCGAGTTTCAGATACGCAGTATTTT. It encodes CASSVPDRVSDTQYF.

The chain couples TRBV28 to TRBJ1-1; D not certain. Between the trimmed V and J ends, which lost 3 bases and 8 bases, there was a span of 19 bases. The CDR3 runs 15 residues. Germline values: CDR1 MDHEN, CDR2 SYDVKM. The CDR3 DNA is TGTGCCAGCAGTTTCCGACTAGTTCCACCCGGAGAAGCTTTCTTT. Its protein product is CASSFRLVPPGEAFF.

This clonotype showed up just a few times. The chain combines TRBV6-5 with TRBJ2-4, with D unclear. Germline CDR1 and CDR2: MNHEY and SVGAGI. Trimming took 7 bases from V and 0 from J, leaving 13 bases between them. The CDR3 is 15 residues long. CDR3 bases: TGTGCCAGCAAGGAAGGAATAGTAGCCAAAAACATTCAGTACTTC. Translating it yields CASKEGIVAKNIQYF.

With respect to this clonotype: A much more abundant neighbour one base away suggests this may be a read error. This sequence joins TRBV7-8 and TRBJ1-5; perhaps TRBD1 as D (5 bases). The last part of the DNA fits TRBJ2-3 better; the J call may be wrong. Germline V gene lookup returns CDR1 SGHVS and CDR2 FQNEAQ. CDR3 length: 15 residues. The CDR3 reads CASSLAVPGNQPQYF. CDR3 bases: TGTGCCAGCAGCTTAGCGGTGCCAGGGAATCAGCCCCAGTATTTT.

The CDR3 sequence is CASSLNPGHLNTEAFF. The CDR3 nucleotides read TGTGCCAGCAGCCTCAATCCGGGACACTTGAACACTGAAGCTTTCTTT. The rearrangement joins TRBV5-6 to TRBJ1-1; tentative D call: TRBD1 (6 bases). From germline, CDR1 is SGHDT and CDR2 YYEEEE. Trimming shortened V by 4 bases and J by 0 bases, and 16 bases separated the two germline ends. The CDR3 runs 16 residues.

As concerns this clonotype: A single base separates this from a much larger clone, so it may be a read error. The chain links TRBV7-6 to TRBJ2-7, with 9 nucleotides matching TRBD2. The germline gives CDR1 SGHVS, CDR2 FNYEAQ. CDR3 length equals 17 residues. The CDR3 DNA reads TGTACCAGCAGCTTAGCGGATAATGGCGGGGGGGCGTACGAGCAGTACTTC. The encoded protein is CTSSLADNGGGAYEQYF.

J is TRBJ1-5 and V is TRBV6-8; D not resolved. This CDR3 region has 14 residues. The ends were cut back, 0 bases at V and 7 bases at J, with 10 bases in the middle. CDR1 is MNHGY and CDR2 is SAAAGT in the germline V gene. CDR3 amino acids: CASSYSSGKQPQHF. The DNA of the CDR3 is TGTGCCAGCAGTTACTCGTCGGGAAAACAGCCCCAGCATTTT.

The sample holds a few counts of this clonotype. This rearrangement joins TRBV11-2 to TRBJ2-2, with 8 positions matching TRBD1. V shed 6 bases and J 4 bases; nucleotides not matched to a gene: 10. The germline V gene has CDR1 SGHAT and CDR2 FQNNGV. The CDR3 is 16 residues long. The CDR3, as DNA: TGTGCCAGCAGTATCCCAGGGGGCGCCTTCACCGGGGAGCTGTTTTTT. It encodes CASSIPGGAFTGELFF.

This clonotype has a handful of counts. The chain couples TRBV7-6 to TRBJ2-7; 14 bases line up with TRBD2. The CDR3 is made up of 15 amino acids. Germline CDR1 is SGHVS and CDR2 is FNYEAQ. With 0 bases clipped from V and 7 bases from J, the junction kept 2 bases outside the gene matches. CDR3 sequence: CASSLAGLAGDEQYF. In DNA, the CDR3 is TGTGCCAGCAGCTTAGCGGGACTAGCGGGGGATGAGCAGTACTTC. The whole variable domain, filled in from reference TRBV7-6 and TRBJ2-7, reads GAGVSQSPRYKVTKRGQDVALRCDPISGHVSLYWYRQALGQGPEFLTYFNYEAQQDKSGLPNDRFSAERPEGSISTLTIQRTEQRDSAMYRCASSLAGLAGDEQYFGPGTRLTVT.

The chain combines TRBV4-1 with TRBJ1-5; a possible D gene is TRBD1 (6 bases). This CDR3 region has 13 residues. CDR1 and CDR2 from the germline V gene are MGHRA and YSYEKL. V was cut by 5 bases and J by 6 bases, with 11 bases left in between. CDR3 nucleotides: TGCGCCAGCAGCAGTACAGGGCCTCAGCCCCAGCATTTT. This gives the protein CASSSTGPQPQHF.

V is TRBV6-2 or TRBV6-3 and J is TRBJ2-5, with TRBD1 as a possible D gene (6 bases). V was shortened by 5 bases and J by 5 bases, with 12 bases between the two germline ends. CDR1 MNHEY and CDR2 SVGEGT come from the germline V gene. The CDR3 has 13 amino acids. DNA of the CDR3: TGTGCCAGCAGTCAAACAGGGTGGGAGACCCAGTACTTC. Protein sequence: CASSQTGWETQYF.

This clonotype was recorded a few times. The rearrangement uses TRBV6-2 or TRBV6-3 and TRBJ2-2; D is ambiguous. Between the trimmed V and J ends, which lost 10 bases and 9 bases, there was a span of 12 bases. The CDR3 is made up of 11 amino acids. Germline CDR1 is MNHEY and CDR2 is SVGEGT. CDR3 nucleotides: TGTGCCATTGGCCCCCGTTGGGAGCTGTTTTTT. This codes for CAIGPRWELFF.

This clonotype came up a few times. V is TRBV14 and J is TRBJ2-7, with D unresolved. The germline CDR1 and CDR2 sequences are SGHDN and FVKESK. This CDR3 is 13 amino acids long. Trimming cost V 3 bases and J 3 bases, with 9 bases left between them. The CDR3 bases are TGTGCCAGCAGCCAGAGGACCTTCTACGAGCAGTACGTC. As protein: CASSQRTFYEQYV.

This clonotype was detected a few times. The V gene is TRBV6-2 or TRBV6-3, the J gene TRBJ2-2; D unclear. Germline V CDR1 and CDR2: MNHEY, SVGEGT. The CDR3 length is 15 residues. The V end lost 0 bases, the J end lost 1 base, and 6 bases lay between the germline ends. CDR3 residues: CASSYSSVNTGELFF. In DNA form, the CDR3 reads TGTGCCAGCAGTTACTCGAGCGTGAACACCGGGGAGCTGTTTTTT.